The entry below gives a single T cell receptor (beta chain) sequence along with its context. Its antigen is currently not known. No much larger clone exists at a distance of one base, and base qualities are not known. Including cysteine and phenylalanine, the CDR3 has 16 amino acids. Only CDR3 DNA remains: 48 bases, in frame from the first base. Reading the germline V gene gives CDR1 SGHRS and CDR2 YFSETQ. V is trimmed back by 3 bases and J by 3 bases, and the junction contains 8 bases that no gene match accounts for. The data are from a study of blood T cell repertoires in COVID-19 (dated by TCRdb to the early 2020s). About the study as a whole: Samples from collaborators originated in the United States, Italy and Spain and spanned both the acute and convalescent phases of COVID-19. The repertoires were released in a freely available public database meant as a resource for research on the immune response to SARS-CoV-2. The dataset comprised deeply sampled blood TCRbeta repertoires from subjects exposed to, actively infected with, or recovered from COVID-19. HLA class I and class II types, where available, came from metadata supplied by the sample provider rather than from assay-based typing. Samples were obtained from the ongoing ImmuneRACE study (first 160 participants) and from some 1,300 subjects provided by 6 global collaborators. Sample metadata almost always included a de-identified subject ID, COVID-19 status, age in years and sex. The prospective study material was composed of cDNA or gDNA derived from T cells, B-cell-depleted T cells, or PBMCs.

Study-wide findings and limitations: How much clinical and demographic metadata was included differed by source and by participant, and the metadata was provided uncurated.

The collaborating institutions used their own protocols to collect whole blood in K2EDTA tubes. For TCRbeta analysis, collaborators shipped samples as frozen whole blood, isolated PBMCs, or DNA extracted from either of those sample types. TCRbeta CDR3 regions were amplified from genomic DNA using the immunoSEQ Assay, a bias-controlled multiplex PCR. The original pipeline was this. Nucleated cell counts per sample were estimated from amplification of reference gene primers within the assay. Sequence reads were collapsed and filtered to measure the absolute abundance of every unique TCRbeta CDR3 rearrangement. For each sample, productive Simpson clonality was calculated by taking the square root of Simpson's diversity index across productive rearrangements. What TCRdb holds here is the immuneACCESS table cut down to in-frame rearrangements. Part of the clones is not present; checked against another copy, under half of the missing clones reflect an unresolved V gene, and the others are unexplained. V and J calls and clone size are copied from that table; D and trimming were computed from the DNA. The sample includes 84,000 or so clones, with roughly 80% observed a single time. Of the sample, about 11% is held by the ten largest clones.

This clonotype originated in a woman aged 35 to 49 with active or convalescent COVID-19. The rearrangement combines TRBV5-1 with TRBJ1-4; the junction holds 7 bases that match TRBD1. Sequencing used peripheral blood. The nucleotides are TGCGCCAGCAGCTCCACGACCGGGACAGCTAATGAAAAACTGTTTTTT. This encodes CASSSTTGTANEKLFF.